This TCR beta chain appears in the sequencing data of a study of CD8 T cells in ankylosing spondylitis. Study conclusions and caveats: Previous work reported some of these motif variants in the synovial fluid and blood of reactive arthritis.

This CDR3 is 18 amino acids long. The germline CDR1 and CDR2 sequences are SGHAT and FQNNGV. V lost 4 bases to trimming and J lost 5 bases; unmatched junction nucleotides: 13. This clonotype has only a few counts. The antigen is not known. The authors made TCR beta libraries by quantitative 5'-RACE with molecular barcodes. Each CDR3 protein is one row after TCRdb ran MiXCR on the 5' RACE reads. The data contain a few hundred thousand distinct CDR3 sequences, 15% to 20% of them seen just once; the ten biggest clones take up less than 35%. The sample consisted of blood, either unsorted or a sorted T cell fraction (not recorded which). The rearrangement joins TRBV11-2 to TRBJ2-5; 13 bases fit TRBD2. The source is a male donor with ankylosing spondylitis or in good health (not recorded which). The CDR3 sequence: CASSYGTSGNPLDETQYF. The CDR3 DNA sequence: TGTGCCAGCAGCTACGGGACTAGCGGGAATCCGCTTGATGAGACCCAGTACTTC.